This T cell receptor beta chain comes out of a study of monozygotic twins with inflammatory bowel disease. Samples each yielded cDNA through eight separate reactions. TCRdb reprocessed the 5' RACE reads, keeping one entry per CDR3 protein, no DNA. The sample's table shows roughly 160,000 distinct CDR3 sequences. CDR1 is SGHTA, CDR2 FQGNSA, per germline. This CDR3 is 15 amino acids long. This sequence was found in a human donor with ulcerative colitis or Crohn's disease, or a healthy co-twin of an affected twin (not recorded which). The genes are TRBV7-2 and TRBJ2-1; the D call of TRBD1 rests on TCRdb alone, since no DNA is present to check it. The sample consisted of blood. CDR3 in amino acids: CASSRNRDSYNEQFF.